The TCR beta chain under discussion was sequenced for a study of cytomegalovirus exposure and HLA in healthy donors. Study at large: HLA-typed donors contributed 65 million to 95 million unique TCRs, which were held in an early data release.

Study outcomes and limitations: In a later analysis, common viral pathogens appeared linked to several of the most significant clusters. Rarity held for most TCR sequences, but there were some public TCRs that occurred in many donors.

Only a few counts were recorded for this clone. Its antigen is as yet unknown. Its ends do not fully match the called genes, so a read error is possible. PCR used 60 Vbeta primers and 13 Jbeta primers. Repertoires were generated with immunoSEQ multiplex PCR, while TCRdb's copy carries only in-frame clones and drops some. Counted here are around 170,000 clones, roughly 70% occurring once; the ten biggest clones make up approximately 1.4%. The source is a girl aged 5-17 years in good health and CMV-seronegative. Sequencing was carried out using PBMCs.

The CDR3: CAISEGRYQDAQYF. The CDR3 DNA sequence: TGTGCCATCAGTGAAGGGAGGTACCAAGATGCGCAGTATTTT. The chain recombines TRBV10-3 with TRBJ2-3; perhaps TRBD2 as D (6 bases). Germline values: CDR1 ENHRY, CDR2 SYGVKD. The CDR3 is 14 residues long.